The 14 T cell receptor beta chains reported below all come from one sample, sequenced in a study of T cells in Graves' hyperthyroidism and ophthalmopathy. Regions amplified from RNA transcripts were the TCR beta CDR3 regions. Carried out on the TCR CDR3, a first-round RT-PCR used the HTBI primer set. In TCRdb, the multiplex PCR reads were re-called with MiXCR into one record per CDR3 protein. The table includes some 490,000 distinct CDR3 sequences, approximately 22% detected once. Sequenced: blood. The receptors shown here come from a woman in her seventies with Graves' ophthalmopathy.

The table lists this clonotype with many counts. CDR3 bases: TGTGCCAGCTCGACGCTTGGAGGGAACACTGAAGCTTTCTTT. It yields the protein CASSTLGGNTEAFF. The rearrangement links TRBV28 to TRBJ1-1; D not certain. V was trimmed by 8 bases and J by 1 base, leaving 14 bases between them. CDR1 is MDHEN, CDR2 SYDVKM, per germline. The CDR3 loop spans 14 amino acids.

The chain joins TRBV2 to TRBJ2-7, with TRBD2 matching 11 bases. J lost 0 bases, V lost 7 bases, and 8 bases had no gene match. Germline V gene data show CDR1 as SNHLY and CDR2 as FYNNEI. There are 16 residues in the CDR3. DNA of the CDR3: TGTGCCAGCACCACTGGGACTAGCGGAGACTCCTACGAGCAGTACTTC. Translating it yields CASTTGTSGDSYEQYF.

This clonotype appeared a few times. J is TRBJ2-1 and V is TRBV10-2; the D gene is possibly TRBD2 (6 bases). CDR3 length: 13 residues. In germline, CDR1 is WSHSY, CDR2 SAAADI. Trimming removed 7 bases at V and 3 bases at J, with 10 bases between. Here the CDR3 DNA reads TGCGCCAGCACATCTAGCGACTACAATGAGCAGTTCTTC. It codes for CASTSSDYNEQFF.

This clonotype was detected only once. The chain has TRBV12-5 and TRBJ2-2; 8 bases fit TRBD2. This CDR3 is 18 amino acids long. The germline V gene encodes CDR1 LGHNT and CDR2 FRNRAP. V lost 1 base to trimming and J lost 4 bases; unmatched junction nucleotides: 11. The CDR3 DNA reads as TGTGCTAGTGGTTTGGGAAACGGTCGAGCGGGAGCCACCGGGGAGCTGTTTTTT. Translating it yields CASGLGNGRAGATGELFF.

The CDR3 sequence: CASSYSGTSQFF. In nucleotides, the CDR3 is TGTGCCAGCAGTTACTCAGGGACTAGTCAGTTCTTC. V gene TRBV6-5 combines with J gene TRBJ2-1; 8 bases are a match to TRBD2. This CDR3 is 12 amino acids long. Germline values: CDR1 MNHEY, CDR2 SVGAGI. J gave up 13 bases and V 0 bases, and 2 bases lay outside the gene matches.

This chain links TRBV6-2 or TRBV6-3 with TRBJ2-5, with D possibly TRBD2 on 5 matching bases. Germline V gene sequence: CDR1 MNHEY, CDR2 SVGEGT. Trimming took off 6 bases at V and 1 base at J, with 15 bases between the two ends. CDR3 size: 15 residues. CDR3 nucleotide sequence: TGTGCCAGCAGCCGCAAACTAGACCTCCAAGAGACCCAGTACTTC. As protein: CASSRKLDLQETQYF.

This clonotype has just a few counts. The chain recombines TRBV13 with TRBJ2-7; weak D call: TRBD2 (5 bases). Germline V CDR1 and CDR2: PRHDT, FYEKMQ (reference sequence). This CDR3 has 14 residues. Trimming removed 4 bases at V and 3 bases at J, with 13 bases between. CDR3 region: CASSSGRGIYEQYF. CDR3 nucleotide sequence: TGTGCCAGCAGCTCCGGGCGAGGGATCTACGAGCAGTACTTC.

V usage is TRBV5-5 and J usage is TRBJ1-3, with D unclear. CDR3 size: 15 residues. CDR1 is SGHKS, CDR2 YYEKEE, per germline (reference sequence). V was shortened by 0 bases and J by 0 bases, with 7 bases between the two germline ends. The CDR3 sequence is CASSLALGSGNTIYF. CDR3 DNA: TGTGCCAGCAGCTTGGCCCTGGGCTCTGGAAACACCATATATTTT.

This rearrangement joins TRBV10-3 to TRBJ2-7, with D unresolved. CDR1 ENHRY and CDR2 SYGVKD come from the germline V gene. The CDR3 has 14 amino acids. V was clipped by 7 bases and J by 0 bases, with 13 bases between them. The DNA of the CDR3 is TGTGCCATCAAAGTATCTCCAGGCTCCTACGAGCAGTACTTC. As protein: CAIKVSPGSYEQYF.

This clonotype has at least ten counts. The chain combines TRBV12-3 or TRBV12-4 with TRBJ1-1, with D tentatively TRBD1 (6 bases). Trimming removed 6 bases from V and 5 bases from J, with 22 bases in between. The CDR3 is 16 residues long. This CDR3 is CASRPAGANGRTEAFF. The DNA for the CDR3 is TGTGCCAGCAGACCGGCAGGGGCGAATGGCCGTACTGAAGCTTTCTTT.

The chain employs TRBV30 and TRBJ2-1; D is possibly TRBD2 (6 bases). V was trimmed by 4 bases and J by 9 bases, leaving 22 bases between them. Germline V CDR1 and CDR2: GTSNPN, SVGIG (reference sequence). The CDR3 is 15 residues long. The CDR3 loop is CAWTPLARKFGEQFF. CDR3 in DNA: TGTGCCTGGACCCCCCTAGCGAGGAAATTCGGTGAGCAGTTCTTC.

The gene calls are TRBV7-9 and TRBJ1-6; 7 nucleotides align to TRBD1. This CDR3 comprises 14 residues. CDR1 and CDR2 (germline): SEHNR, FQNEAQ (reference sequence). Unmatched junction bases numbered 7, after V lost 6 bases and J lost 8 bases. Here the CDR3 reads CASRLTGPHSPLHF. The CDR3, as DNA: TGTGCCAGCAGACTGACAGGGCCGCATTCACCCCTCCACTTT.

The rearrangement joins TRBV28 to TRBJ2-2; TRBD1 is a possible D gene (6 bases). There are 14 residues in the CDR3. Germline V gene sequence: CDR1 MDHEN, CDR2 SYDVKM. The CDR3 nucleotides are TGTGCTATTCCTGGACAGTCGAACACCGGGGAGCTGTTTTTT. It yields the protein CAIPGQSNTGELFF.

This clonotype was detected a few times. J is TRBJ2-1 and V is TRBV11-3; D is possibly TRBD1 (6 bases). This CDR3 spans 13 amino acids. Trimming took 3 bases from V and 9 from J, leaving 12 bases between them. Germline lookup yields CDR1 SGHNT and CDR2 YENEEA. CDR3: CASSFTGFGEQFF. The CDR3 DNA follows: TGTGCCAGCAGCTTTACAGGGTTCGGTGAGCAGTTCTTC.